Following are 14 T cell receptor beta chains from one sample sequenced in a study of T cells in Graves' hyperthyroidism and ophthalmopathy. TCR beta CDR3 regions were amplified from RNA. A first-round RT-PCR of the TCR CDR3 used the HTBI primer set. MiXCR was run by TCRdb on the multiplex PCR reads, yielding one entry per CDR3 protein. The sample yields over 250,000 distinct CDR3 sequences, less than 30% seen once. The sequencing sample was made of blood. Receptors originate from a man between 40 and 49 years old with Graves' hyperthyroidism that later progressed to Graves' ophthalmopathy.

This clonotype was seen many times. The rearrangement uses TRBV19 and TRBJ1-1; no clear D gene. Germline values: CDR1 LNHDA, CDR2 SQIVND (reference sequence). Trimming stripped 8 bases from V and 6 bases from J, with 13 bases between. This CDR3 comprises 12 residues. The CDR3 here is CASGEDVSEAFF. The CDR3 coding sequence is TGTGCCAGTGGGGAAGATGTTTCTGAAGCTTTCTTT.

Ten or more counts support this clonotype. The chain recombines TRBV2 with TRBJ2-7; unclear D gene. Trimming cost V 3 bases and J 2 bases, with 14 bases left between them. Looked up from germline, CDR1 is SNHLY and CDR2 is FYNNEI. The CDR3 loop spans 15 amino acids. CDR3 nucleotides: TGTGCCAGCAGTGAGGGCCCCTCGGCGCCCTACGAGCAGTACTTC. Protein sequence: CASSEGPSAPYEQYF. Combining the CDR3 with reference TRBV2 and TRBJ2-7 gives the whole variable domain EPEVTQTPSHQVTQMGQEVILRCVPISNHLYFYWYRQILGQKVEFLVSFYNNEISEKSEIFDDQFSVERPDGSNFTLKIRSTKLEDSAMYFCASSEGPSAPYEQYFGPGTRLTVT.

This clonotype was seen many times. This chain joins TRBV11-3 and TRBJ2-3; TRBD1 aligns across 8 bases. V lost 4 bases and J lost 6; bases outside the gene matches: 6. Germline V lookup: CDR1 SGHNT, CDR2 YENEEA. The CDR3 consists of 14 residues. In DNA, the CDR3 is TGTGCCAGCAGCTCGGACAGGGTTGCTGATACGCAGTATTTT. Translation: CASSSDRVADTQYF.

This clonotype was counted at least ten times. This rearrangement joins TRBV28 to TRBJ1-6, with D uncertain. V was cut by 3 bases and J by 5 bases, with 20 bases left in between. Germline assignment: CDR1 MDHEN and CDR2 SYDVKM. The CDR3 totals 18 residues. The CDR3 sequence: CASSFPLAGRTNNSPLHF. CDR3 in DNA: TGTGCCAGCAGTTTTCCCTTGGCAGGCAGGACGAATAATTCACCCCTCCACTTT.

Ten or more counts support this clonotype. V gene TRBV12-3 or TRBV12-4 combines with J gene TRBJ2-7; the match to TRBD2 covers 10 bases. The CDR3 contains 15 residues. Losses at the gene ends were 4 bases for V and 5 bases for J; bases not matched to a gene: 8. For the CDR3, the DNA is TGTGCCAGCAGTTCCCCGGGACTAGCGATAAACGAGCAGTACTTC. Translation: CASSSPGLAINEQYF.

The sample holds many counts of this clonotype. The CDR3 DNA follows: TGTGCCAGCTCACCTACAGGGACAGGGTGGGTCTACGAGCAGTACTTC. Translating gives CASSPTGTGWVYEQYF. The V and J genes are TRBV18 and TRBJ2-7; 9 bases are a match to TRBD1. After removal of 3 bases from V and 3 bases from J, the junction contained 9 bases not matched to a gene. The CDR3 runs 16 residues. Per germline, CDR1 KGHSH and CDR2 LQKENI.

The sample holds many counts of this clonotype. V gene TRBV12-3 or TRBV12-4 combines with J gene TRBJ2-2; D is ambiguous. Trimming removed 3 bases at V and 1 base at J, with 9 bases between. The CDR3 runs to 15 residues. The CDR3 spells CASSFRPGNTGELFF. The CDR3, as DNA: TGTGCCAGCAGTTTTCGCCCGGGGAACACCGGGGAGCTGTTTTTT.

Many counts were recorded for this clonotype. The gene calls are TRBV29-1 and TRBJ1-2; TRBD1 aligns across 9 bases. The germline V gene has CDR1 SQVTM and CDR2 ANQGSEA. The CDR3 has 12 amino acids. V lost 7 bases to trimming and J lost 8 bases; unmatched junction nucleotides: 8. The CDR3 sequence is CSAPGQGGGYTF. The DNA of the CDR3 is TGCAGCGCCCCGGGACAGGGAGGAGGCTACACCTTC.

This clonotype was seen many times. This chain links TRBV12-3 or TRBV12-4 with TRBJ1-5; D gene uncertain. Trimming removed 4 bases from V and 0 bases from J, with 19 bases in between. The CDR3 extends over 18 amino acids. The CDR3 loop reads CASSSRYRGAHSNQPQHF. CDR3 DNA: TGTGCCAGCAGTTCAAGGTATAGAGGAGCCCATAGCAATCAGCCCCAGCATTTT.

This clonotype was observed at least ten times. The gene calls are TRBV28 and TRBJ1-1; D gene unclear. CDR1 is MDHEN, CDR2 SYDVKM, per germline. Trimming removed 1 base from V and 8 bases from J, with 11 bases in between. This CDR3 has 13 residues. The CDR3 DNA sequence: TGTGCCAGCAGTTTATACCCGAGGATCGAAGCTTTCTTT. Its protein product is CASSLYPRIEAFF. The entire variable domain, with the rest obtained from reference TRBV28 and TRBJ1-1, is as follows: DVKVTQSSRYLVKRTGEKVFLECVQDMDHENMFWYRQDPGLGLRLIYFSYDVKMKEKGDIPEGYSVSREKKERFSLILESASTNQTSMYLCASSLYPRIEAFFGQGTRLTVV.

The chain links TRBV28 to TRBJ1-5; D possibly corresponds to TRBD1 (6 bases). Trimming cost V 6 bases and J 6 bases, with 18 bases left between them. Germline CDR1 reads MDHEN; CDR2 reads SYDVKM. The CDR3 runs 15 residues. The CDR3: CASRGGGAVSQPQHF. CDR3 nucleotide sequence: TGTGCCAGCAGGGGCGGGGGGGCAGTTAGTCAGCCCCAGCATTTT.

The CDR3 sequence: CSISTGETQYF. The CDR3 DNA sequence: TGCAGCATAAGCACAGGGGAGACCCAGTACTTC. The chain has TRBV29-1 and TRBJ2-5, with D possibly being TRBD1 (6 bases). CDR3 length: 11 residues. Trimming stripped 8 bases from V and 5 bases from J, with 12 bases between. Looked up from germline, CDR1 is SQVTM and CDR2 is ANQGSEA.

Many counts were recorded for this clonotype. The chain has TRBV2 and TRBJ2-5; D may match TRBD1 or TRBD2 (6 bases each). This CDR3 region has 13 residues. Germline values: CDR1 SNHLY, CDR2 FYNNEI. The V end lost 8 bases, the J end lost 5 bases, and 15 bases lay between the germline ends. CDR3 sequence (DNA): TGTGCCAGCGTCCGGCGGAGGGGGGAGACCCAGTACTTC. The encoded protein is CASVRRRGETQYF.

This clonotype was seen many times. The chain couples TRBV11-2 to TRBJ2-5, with 7 bases lining up with TRBD1. The CDR3 has 15 amino acids. Germline assignment: CDR1 SGHAT and CDR2 FQNNGV. V gave up 5 bases and J gave up 3 bases; unmatched junction bases: 9. The CDR3 sequence is CASSTYDREEETQYF. CDR3 DNA sequence: TGTGCCAGCAGCACCTATGACAGGGAAGAAGAGACCCAGTACTTC.